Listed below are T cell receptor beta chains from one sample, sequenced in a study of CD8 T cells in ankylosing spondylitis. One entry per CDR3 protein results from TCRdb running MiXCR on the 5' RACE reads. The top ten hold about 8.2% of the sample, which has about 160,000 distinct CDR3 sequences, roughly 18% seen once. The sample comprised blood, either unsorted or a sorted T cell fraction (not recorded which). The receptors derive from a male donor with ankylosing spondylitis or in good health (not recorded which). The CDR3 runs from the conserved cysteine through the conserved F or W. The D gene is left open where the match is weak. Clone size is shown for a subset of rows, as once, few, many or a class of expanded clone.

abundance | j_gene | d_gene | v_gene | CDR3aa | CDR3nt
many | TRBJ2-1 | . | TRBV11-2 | CASSPQGALDNEQFF | TGTGCCAGCAGCCCCCAAGGAGCCCTGGATAATGAGCAGTTCTTC
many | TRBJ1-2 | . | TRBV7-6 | CASSLEAGADGYTF | TGTGCCAGCAGCTTAGAGGCGGGGGCGGATGGCTACACCTTC
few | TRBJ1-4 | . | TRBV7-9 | CASSPSGNEKLFF | TGTGCCAGCAGCCCTTCCGGTAATGAAAAACTGTTTTTT
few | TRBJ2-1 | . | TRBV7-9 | CASSLRGSSYNEQFF | TGTGCCAGCAGCTTAAGGGGGAGCTCCTACAATGAGCAGTTCTTC
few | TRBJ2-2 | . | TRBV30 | CAWSRDLRGELFF | TGTGCCTGGAGTAGAGACCTTAGGGGGGAGCTGTTTTTT
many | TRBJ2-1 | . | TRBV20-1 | CSATGRAGFINEQFF | TGCAGTGCTACAGGGAGAGCGGGTTTTATCAATGAGCAGTTCTTC
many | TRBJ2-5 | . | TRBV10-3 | CAISERPLGQETQYF | TGTGCCATCAGTGAGCGGCCCTTGGGCCAAGAGACCCAGTACTTC
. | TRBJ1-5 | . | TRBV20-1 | CSARETGNSNQPQHF | TGCAGTGCTAGAGAAACAGGGAATAGCAATCAGCCCCAGCATTTT
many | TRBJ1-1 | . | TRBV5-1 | CASSLQTGSGTEAFF | TGCGCCAGCAGCTTGCAGACGGGAAGCGGCACTGAAGCTTTCTTT
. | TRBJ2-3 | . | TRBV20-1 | CSASGVSTDTQYF | TGCAGTGCTAGCGGGGTTAGCACAGATACGCAGTATTTT
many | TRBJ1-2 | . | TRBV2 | CASRDDNYGYTF | TGTGCCAGCAGGGACGACAACTATGGCTACACCTTC
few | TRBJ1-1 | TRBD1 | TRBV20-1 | CSARDPLGQGDTEAFF | TGCAGTGCTAGAGATCCCTTAGGACAGGGCGACACTGAAGCTTTCTTT
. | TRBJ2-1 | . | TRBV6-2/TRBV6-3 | CASSYDGGPYNEQFF | TGTGCCAGCAGTTACGACGGGGGCCCCTACAATGAGCAGTTCTTC
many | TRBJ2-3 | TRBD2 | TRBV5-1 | CASEMTSGSPDTQYF | TGCGCCAGCGAAATGACTAGCGGGAGTCCAGATACGCAGTATTTT
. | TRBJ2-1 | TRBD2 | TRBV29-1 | CSVGLGTSQSEQFF | TGCAGCGTTGGCCTCGGGACTAGTCAGAGTGAGCAGTTCTTC
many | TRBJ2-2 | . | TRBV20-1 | CSAREGGNTGELFF | TGCAGTGCTAGAGAGGGGGGGAACACCGGGGAGCTGTTTTTT
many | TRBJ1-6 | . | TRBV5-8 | CASSESDSPLHF | TGTGCCAGCAGCGAAAGCGATTCACCCCTCCACTTT
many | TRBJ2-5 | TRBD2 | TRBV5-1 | CASSGGGWRSFQETQYF | TGCGCCAGCAGCGGGGGGGGATGGCGGAGCTTCCAAGAGACCCAGTACTTC
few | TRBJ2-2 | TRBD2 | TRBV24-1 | CATSDYGTSGSTGELFF | TGTGCCACCAGTGATTATGGGACTAGTGGAAGTACCGGGGAGCTGTTTTTT
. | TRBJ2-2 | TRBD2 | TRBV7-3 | CASSRTSIDTGELFF | TGTGCCAGCAGCAGGACTAGCATCGACACCGGGGAGCTGTTTTTT
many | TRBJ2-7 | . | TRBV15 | CATSRDKGYEQYF | TGTGCCACCAGCAGAGATAAAGGATACGAGCAGTACTTC
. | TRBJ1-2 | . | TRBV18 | CASSRNREGYTF | TGTGCCAGCTCACGAAACAGGGAAGGCTACACCTTC
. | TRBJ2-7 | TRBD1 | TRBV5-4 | CASSQGQGNYEQYF | TGTGCCAGCAGCCAAGGACAGGGGAACTACGAGCAGTACTTC
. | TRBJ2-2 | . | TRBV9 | CASSVGHLNTGELFF | TGTGCCAGCAGCGTAGGACACCTCAACACCGGGGAGCTGTTTTTT
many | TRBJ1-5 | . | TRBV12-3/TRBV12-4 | CASTLAGGGNQPQHF | TGTGCCAGCACCTTGGCGGGGGGCGGCAATCAGCCCCAGCATTTT
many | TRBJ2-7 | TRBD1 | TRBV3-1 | CASSQDDRAEQYF | TGTGCCAGCAGCCAGGATGACAGGGCCGAGCAGTACTTC
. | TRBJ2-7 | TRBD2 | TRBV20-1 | CSARPASGRAQEQYF | TGCAGTGCTCGCCCTGCTAGCGGGAGGGCCCAAGAGCAGTACTTC
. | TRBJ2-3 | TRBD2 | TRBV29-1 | CSVQLAGVEDTQYF | TGCAGCGTTCAACTAGCGGGAGTGGAAGATACGCAGTATTTT
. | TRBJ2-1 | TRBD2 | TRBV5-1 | CASSLPSGRGEQFF | TGCGCCAGCAGCTTGCCTAGCGGGAGGGGTGAGCAGTTCTTC
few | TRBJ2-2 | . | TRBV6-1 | CASMQAYNTGELFF | TGTGCCAGCATGCAGGCCTACAACACCGGGGAGCTGTTTTTT
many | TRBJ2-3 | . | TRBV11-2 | CASSLARPEDTQYF | TGTGCCAGCAGCTTAGCCCGACCCGAAGATACGCAGTATTTT
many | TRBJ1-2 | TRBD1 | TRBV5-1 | CASGTGRDYGYTF | TGCGCCAGCGGGACAGGGAGGGACTATGGCTACACCTTC
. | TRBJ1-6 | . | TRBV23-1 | CASSQSQGPNSPLHF | TGCGCCAGCAGTCAATCCCAGGGGCCAAATTCACCCCTCCACTTT
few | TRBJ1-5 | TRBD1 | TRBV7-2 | CASSFGTVNQPQHF | TGTGCCAGCAGCTTCGGGACAGTCAATCAGCCCCAGCATTTT
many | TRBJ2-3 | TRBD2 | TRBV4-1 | CASSPRAGLVDTQYF | TGCGCCAGCAGCCCGCGAGCGGGACTAGTGGATACGCAGTATTTT
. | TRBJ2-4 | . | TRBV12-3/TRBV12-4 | CASSPQVAKNIQYF | TGTGCCAGCAGTCCACAGGTAGCCAAAAACATTCAGTACTTC
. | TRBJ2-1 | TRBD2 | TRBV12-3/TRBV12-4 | CASRASASGIDEQFF | TGTGCCAGCAGGGCTTCGGCTAGCGGGATCGATGAGCAGTTCTTC
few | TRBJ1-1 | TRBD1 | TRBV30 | CAWTATGRGTEAFF | TGTGCCTGGACGGCGACAGGGCGGGGGACTGAAGCTTTCTTT
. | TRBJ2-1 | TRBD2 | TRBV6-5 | CASSYSREAYNEQFF | TGTGCCAGCAGTTACTCTCGGGAGGCCTACAATGAGCAGTTCTTC
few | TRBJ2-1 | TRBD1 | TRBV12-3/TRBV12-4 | CASSPTGGGNEQFF | TGTGCCAGCAGTCCGACAGGGGGGGGCAATGAGCAGTTCTTC
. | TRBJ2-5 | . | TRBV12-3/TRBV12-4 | CASRWGIGETQYF | TGTGCCAGCAGGTGGGGAATTGGCGAGACCCAGTACTTC
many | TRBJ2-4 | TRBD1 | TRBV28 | CASSPPRQGFNIQYF | TGTGCCAGCAGTCCACCCCGACAGGGGTTTAACATTCAGTACTTC